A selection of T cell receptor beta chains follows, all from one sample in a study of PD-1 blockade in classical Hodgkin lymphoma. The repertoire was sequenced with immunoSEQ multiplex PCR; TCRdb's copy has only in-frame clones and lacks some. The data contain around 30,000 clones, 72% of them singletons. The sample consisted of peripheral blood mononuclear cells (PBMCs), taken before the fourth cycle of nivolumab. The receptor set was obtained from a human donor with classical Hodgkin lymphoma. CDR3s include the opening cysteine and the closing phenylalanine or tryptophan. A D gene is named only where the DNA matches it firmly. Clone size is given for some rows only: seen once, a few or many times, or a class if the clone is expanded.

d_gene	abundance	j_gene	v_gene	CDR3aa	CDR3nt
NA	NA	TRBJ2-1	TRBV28	CASSFRPGSSYNEQFF	TGTGCCAGCAGTTTTCGTCCAGGGAGCTCCTACAATGAGCAGTTCTTC
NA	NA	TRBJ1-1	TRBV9	CASSVSPLRGGESTEAFF	TGTGCCAGCAGCGTTTCCCCCCTACGGGGGGGGGAAAGTACTGAAGCTTTCTTT
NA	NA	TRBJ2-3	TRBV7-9	CASSLPLRGPSTDTQYF	TGTGCCAGCAGCTTACCCCTACGCGGGCCTAGCACAGATACGCAGTATTTT
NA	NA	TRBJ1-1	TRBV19	CASSIDTEYTEAFF	TGTGCCAGTAGTATAGATACAGAGTACACTGAAGCTTTCTTT
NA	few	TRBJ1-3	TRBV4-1	CASSTGNTIYF	TGCGCCAGCAGTACTGGAAACACCATATATTTT
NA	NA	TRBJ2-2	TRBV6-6	CASLSGELFF	TGTGCCAGCCTGTCCGGGGAGCTGTTTTTT
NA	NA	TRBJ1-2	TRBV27	CASSLSGLYGYTF	TGTGCCAGCAGTTTATCGGGGCTTTATGGCTACACCTTC
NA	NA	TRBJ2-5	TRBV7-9	CASSSWDNQETQYF	TGTGCCAGCAGCTCGTGGGACAACCAAGAGACCCAGTACTTC
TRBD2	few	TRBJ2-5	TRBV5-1	CASSRLAGDLQETQYF	TGCGCCAGCAGTAGGCTAGCGGGGGACCTTCAAGAGACCCAGTACTTC
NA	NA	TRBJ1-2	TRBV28	CARGNRDGGYTF	TGTGCCAGAGGAAACCGGGACGGGGGCTACACCTTC
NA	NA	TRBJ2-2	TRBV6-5	CAGSYSSGFGELFF	TGTGCCGGCAGTTACTCGTCGGGGTTCGGGGAGCTGTTTTTT
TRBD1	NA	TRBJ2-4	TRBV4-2	CASRLTTTGSNIQYF	TGTGCCAGCAGGCTGACAACGACAGGGAGTAACATTCAGTACTTC
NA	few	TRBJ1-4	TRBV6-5	CASSFQLGRDEKLFF	TGTGCCAGCAGTTTCCAGTTGGGACGCGATGAAAAACTGTTTTTT
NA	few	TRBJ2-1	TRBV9	CASNVPLYNEQFF	TGTGCCAGCAACGTCCCCTTATACAATGAGCAGTTCTTC
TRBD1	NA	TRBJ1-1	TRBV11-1	CASSLDRGSEAFF	TGTGCCAGCAGCTTAGACAGGGGATCTGAAGCTTTCTTT
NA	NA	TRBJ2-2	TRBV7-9	CASSHPRGPGELFF	TGTGCCAGCAGCCATCCCCGGGGACCCGGGGAGCTGTTTTTT
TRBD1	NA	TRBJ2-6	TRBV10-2	CASFGQGAEGANVLTF	TGCGCCAGTTTTGGACAGGGGGCGGAAGGGGCCAACGTCCTGACTTTC
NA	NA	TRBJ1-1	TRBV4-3	CASSPKRGSWAFF	TGCGCCAGCAGCCCAAAACGGGGCTCTTGGGCTTTCTTT
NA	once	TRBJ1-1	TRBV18	CASSPPKVANTEAFF	TGTGCCAGCTCACCACCGAAGGTGGCGAACACTGAAGCTTTCTTT
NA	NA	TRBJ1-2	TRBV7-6	CASSLAVTGAEGYTF	TGTGCCAGCAGCTTAGCGGTAACGGGGGCGGAGGGCTACACCTTC
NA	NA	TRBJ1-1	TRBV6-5	CASSRLGTEAFF	TGTGCCAGCAGTAGACTGGGCACTGAAGCTTTCTTT
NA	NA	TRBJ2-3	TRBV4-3	CASSQEIGGPTDTQYF	TGCGCCAGCAGCCAAGAGATAGGAGGCCCCACAGATACGCAGTATTTT
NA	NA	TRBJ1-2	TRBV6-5	CASKRGLTYGYTF	TGTGCCAGCAAGCGGGGGCTGACGTATGGCTACACCTTC
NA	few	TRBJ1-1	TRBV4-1	CASSPGSFGNTEAFF	TGCGCCAGCAGCCCGGGATCCTTCGGTAACACTGAAGCTTTCTTT
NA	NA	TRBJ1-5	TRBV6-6	CASTFPNQPQHF	TGTGCCAGCACTTTCCCTAATCAGCCCCAGCATTTT
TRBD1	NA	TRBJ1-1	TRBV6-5	CASSYSLRQGGTEAFF	TGTGCCAGCAGTTACTCGTTGCGACAGGGCGGGACTGAAGCTTTCTTT
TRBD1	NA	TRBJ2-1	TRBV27	CASSLTPQGPRNEQFF	TGTGCCAGCAGTTTAACCCCACAGGGGCCTCGGAATGAGCAGTTCTTC
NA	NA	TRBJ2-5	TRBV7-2	CASSGRPPQQETQYF	TGTGCCAGCAGCGGGCGACCGCCCCAGCAAGAGACCCAGTACTTC
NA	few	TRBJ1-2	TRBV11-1	CASSLGQDYGGYTF	TGTGCCAGCAGCTTGGGACAAGATTATGGTGGCTACACCTTC
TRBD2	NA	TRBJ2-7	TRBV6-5	CASLGSGSGYEQYF	TGTGCCAGCTTGGGTAGCGGGAGCGGCTACGAGCAGTACTTC
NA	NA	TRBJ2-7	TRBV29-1	CSVETGQTLYEQYF	TGCAGCGTTGAAACCGGACAGACGCTCTACGAGCAGTACTTC